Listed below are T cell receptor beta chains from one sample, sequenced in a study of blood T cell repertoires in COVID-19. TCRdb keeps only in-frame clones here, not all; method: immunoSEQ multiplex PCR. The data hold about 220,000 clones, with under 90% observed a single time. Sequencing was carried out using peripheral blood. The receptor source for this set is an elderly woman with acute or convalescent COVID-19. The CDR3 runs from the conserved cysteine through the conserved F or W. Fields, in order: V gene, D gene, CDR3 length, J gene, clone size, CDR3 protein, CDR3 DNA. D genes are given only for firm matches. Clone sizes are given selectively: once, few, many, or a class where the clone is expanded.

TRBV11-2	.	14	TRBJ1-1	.	CASSPRQVNTEAFF	TGTGCCAGCAGCCCCCGCCAGGTGAACACTGAAGCTTTCTTT
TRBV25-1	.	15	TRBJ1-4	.	CASSDRGGLGEKLFF	TGTGCCAGCAGTGATCGGGGGGGACTCGGTGAAAAACTGTTTTTT
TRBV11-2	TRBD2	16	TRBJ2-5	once	CASSSGLARRVETQYF	TGTGCCAGCAGCTCTGGACTAGCACGAAGGGTCGAGACCCAGTACTTC
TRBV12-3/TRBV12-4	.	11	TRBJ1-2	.	CASRPSRGYTF	TGTGCCAGTCGCCCTTCGAGGGGCTACACCTTC
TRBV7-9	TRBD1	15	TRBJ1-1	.	CASTSRDRVNTEAFF	TGTGCCAGCACCTCCAGGGACAGGGTGAACACTGAAGCTTTCTTT
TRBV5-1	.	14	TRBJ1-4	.	CASSPGATNEKLFF	TGCGCCAGCAGCCCGGGAGCAACTAATGAAAAACTGTTTTTT
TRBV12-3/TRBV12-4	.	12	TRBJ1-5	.	CASNRVNQPQHF	TGTGCCAGCAACAGGGTCAATCAGCCCCAGCATTTT
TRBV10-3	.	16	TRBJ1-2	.	CAISDPYFAANYGYTF	TGTGCCATCAGTGACCCCTATTTTGCGGCCAACTATGGCTACACCTTC
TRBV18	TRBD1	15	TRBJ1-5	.	CASSAGGQGNQPQHF	TGTGCCAGCTCAGCGGGGGGACAGGGTAATCAGCCCCAGCATTTT
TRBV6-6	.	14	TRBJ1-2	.	CASSHYIGEGGYTF	TGTGCCAGCAGCCACTACATTGGGGAGGGTGGCTACACCTTC
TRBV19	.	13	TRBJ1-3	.	CATADRSGNTIYF	TGTGCCACTGCAGACAGATCTGGAAACACCATATATTTT
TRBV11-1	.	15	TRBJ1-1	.	CASTRGEGSSTEAFF	TGTGCCAGCACCAGAGGTGAGGGTAGTTCCACTGAAGCTTTCTTT
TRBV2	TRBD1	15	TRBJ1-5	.	CASSERTGGGQPQHF	TGTGCCAGCAGTGAAAGAACAGGGGGCGGACAGCCCCAGCATTTT
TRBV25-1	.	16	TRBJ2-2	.	CASSSQRGGRTGELFF	TGTGCCAGCAGTTCCCAGAGGGGGGGGCGCACCGGGGAGCTGTTTTTT
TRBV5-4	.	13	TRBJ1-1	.	CASSSAGKTEAFF	TGTGCCAGCAGCTCCGCAGGGAAAACTGAAGCTTTCTTT
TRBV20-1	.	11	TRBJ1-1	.	CSAGVNTEAFF	TGCAGTGCGGGAGTGAACACTGAAGCTTTCTTT
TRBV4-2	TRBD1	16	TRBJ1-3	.	CASSHGQGSTGNTIYF	TGTGCCAGCAGCCACGGACAGGGTTCAACTGGAAACACCATATATTTT
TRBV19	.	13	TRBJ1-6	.	CATSGGRGSPLHF	TGTGCCACCTCGGGAGGGCGCGGCTCACCCCTCCACTTT
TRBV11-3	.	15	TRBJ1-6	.	CASSTGGPGGSPLHF	TGTGCCAGCAGCACGGGGGGTCCCGGAGGTTCACCCCTCCACTTT
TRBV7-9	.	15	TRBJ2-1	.	CASSLTLAGSHEQFF	TGTGCCAGCAGCTTGACGCTAGCCGGTAGCCATGAGCAGTTCTTC
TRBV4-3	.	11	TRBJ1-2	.	CASSQGGLYTF	TGCGCCAGCAGCCAAGGAGGGCTCTACACCTTC
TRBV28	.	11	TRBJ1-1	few	CAIQGDTEAFF	TGTGCCATCCAAGGGGACACTGAAGCTTTCTTT
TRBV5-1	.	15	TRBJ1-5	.	CASSLSGGSNQPQHF	TGCGCCAGCAGCTTGTCGGGGGGAAGCAATCAGCCCCAGCATTTT
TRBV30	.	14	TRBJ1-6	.	CAWRRTGLASPLHF	TGTGCCTGGAGGAGGACGGGACTTGCTTCACCCCTCCACTTT
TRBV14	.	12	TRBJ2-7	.	CASSQVGYEQYF	TGTGCCAGCAGCCAAGTCGGGTACGAGCAGTACTTC
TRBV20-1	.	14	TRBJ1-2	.	CSASLARGNYGYTF	TGCAGTGCTAGTTTGGCTCGCGGAAACTATGGCTACACCTTC
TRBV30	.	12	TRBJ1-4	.	CAWAGGDEKLFF	TGTGCCTGGGCGGGGGGAGATGAAAAACTGTTTTTT
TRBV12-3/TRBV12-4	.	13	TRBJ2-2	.	CASSLRETGELFF	TGTGCCAGCAGTTTACGAGAAACCGGGGAGCTGTTTTTT
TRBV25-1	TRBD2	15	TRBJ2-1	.	CASNEAGGSYNEQFF	TGTGCCAGCAACGAGGCGGGGGGGTCCTACAATGAGCAGTTCTTC
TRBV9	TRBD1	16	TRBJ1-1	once	CASSPRQTGVATEAFF	TGTGCCAGCAGCCCCCGCCAGACAGGGGTTGCCACTGAAGCTTTCTTT
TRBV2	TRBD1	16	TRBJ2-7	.	CASSGPRFQGAYEQYF	TGTGCCAGCAGTGGGCCCCGTTTTCAGGGGGCGTACGAGCAGTACTTC